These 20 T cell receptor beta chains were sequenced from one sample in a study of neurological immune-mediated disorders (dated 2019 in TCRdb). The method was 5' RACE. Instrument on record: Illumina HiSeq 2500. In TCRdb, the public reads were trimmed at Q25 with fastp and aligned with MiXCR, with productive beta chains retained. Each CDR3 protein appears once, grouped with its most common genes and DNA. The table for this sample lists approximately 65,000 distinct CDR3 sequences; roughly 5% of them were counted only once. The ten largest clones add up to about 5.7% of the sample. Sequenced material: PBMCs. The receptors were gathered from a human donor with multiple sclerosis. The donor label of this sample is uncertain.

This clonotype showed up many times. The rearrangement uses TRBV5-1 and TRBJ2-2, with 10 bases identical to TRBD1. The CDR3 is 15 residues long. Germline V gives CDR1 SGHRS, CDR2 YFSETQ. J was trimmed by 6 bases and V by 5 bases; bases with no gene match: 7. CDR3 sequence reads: CASSLSGTGAGELFF. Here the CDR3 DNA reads TGCGCCAGCAGTTTGTCCGGGACAGGGGCCGGGGAGCTGTTTTTT.

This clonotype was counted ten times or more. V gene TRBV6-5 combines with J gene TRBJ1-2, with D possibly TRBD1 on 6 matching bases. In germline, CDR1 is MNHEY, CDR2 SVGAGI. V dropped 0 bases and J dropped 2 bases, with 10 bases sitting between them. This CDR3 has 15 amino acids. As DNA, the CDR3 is TGTGCCAGCAGTTACTCGAGGGGGTTGAACTATGGCTACACCTTC. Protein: CASSYSRGLNYGYTF.

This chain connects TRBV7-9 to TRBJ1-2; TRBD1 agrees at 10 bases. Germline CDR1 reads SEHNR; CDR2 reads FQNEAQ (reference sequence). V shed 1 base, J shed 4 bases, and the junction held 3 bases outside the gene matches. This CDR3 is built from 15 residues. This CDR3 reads CASSLGDRGFYGYTF. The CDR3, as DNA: TGTGCCAGCAGCTTAGGGGACAGGGGATTCTATGGCTACACCTTC.

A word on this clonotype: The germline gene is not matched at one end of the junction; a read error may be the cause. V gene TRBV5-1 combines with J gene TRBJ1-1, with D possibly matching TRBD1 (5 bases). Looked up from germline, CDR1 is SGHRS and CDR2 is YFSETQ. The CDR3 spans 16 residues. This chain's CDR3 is CASSLARDSLGTEAFF. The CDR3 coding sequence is TGCGCCAGTAGCTTGGCCAGAGACAGCCTGGGCACTGAAGCTTTCTTT.

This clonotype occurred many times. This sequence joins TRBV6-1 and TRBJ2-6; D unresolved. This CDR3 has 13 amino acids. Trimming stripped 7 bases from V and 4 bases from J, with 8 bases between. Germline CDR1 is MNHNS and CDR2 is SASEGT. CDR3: CASTRTGANVLTF. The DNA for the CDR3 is TGTGCCAGCACTAGGACCGGGGCCAACGTCCTGACTTTC.

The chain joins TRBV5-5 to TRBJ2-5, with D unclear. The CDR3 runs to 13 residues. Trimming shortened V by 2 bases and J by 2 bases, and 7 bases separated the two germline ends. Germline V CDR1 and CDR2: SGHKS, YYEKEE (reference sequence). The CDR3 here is CASSFGVQETQYF. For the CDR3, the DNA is TGTGCCAGCAGCTTCGGAGTTCAAGAGACCCAGTACTTC.

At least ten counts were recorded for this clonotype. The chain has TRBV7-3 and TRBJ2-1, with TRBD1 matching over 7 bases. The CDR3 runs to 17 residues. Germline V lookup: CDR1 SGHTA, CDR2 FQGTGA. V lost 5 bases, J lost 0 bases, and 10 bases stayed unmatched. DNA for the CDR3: TGTGCCAGCAGCCTTACAGGGGCCCAGAGCTCCTACAATGAGCAGTTCTTC. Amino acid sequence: CASSLTGAQSSYNEQFF.

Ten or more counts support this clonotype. The CDR3 coding sequence is TGTGCCAGCAGCCTCTCCGGGACCGGAGATGTGCAGTATTTT. Residues: CASSLSGTGDVQYF. The chain uses TRBV7-2 and TRBJ2-3, with D possibly called TRBD1 or TRBD2 (5 bases each). The CDR3 is 14 amino acids. Germline V gene sequence: CDR1 SGHTA, CDR2 FQGNSA. Trimming took off 5 bases at V and 11 bases at J, with 20 bases between the two ends.

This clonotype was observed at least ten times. The CDR3 DNA is TGTGCCAGCAGTGCACGGGACGCCTGGGGCTACACCTTC. It yields the protein CASSARDAWGYTF. The J gene is TRBJ1-2, the V gene TRBV2; D might be TRBD1 (5 bases). The CDR3 consists of 13 residues. Germline assignment: CDR1 SNHLY and CDR2 FYNNEI. Trimming pared 4 bases from V and 8 bases from J, leaving 14 bases between.

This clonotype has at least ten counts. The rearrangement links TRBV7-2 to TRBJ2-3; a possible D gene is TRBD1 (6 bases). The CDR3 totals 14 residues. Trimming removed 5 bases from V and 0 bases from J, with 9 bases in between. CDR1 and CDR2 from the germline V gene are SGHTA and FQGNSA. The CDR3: CASSPTGSTDTQYF. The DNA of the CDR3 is TGTGCCAGCAGCCCGACAGGTAGCACAGATACGCAGTATTTT.

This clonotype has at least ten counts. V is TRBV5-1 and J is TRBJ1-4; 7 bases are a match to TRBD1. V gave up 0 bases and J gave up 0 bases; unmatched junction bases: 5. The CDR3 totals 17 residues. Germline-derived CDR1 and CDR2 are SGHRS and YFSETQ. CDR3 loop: CASSLARQGTTNEKLFF. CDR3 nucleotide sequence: TGCGCCAGCAGCTTGGCCCGACAGGGTACAACTAATGAAAAACTGTTTTTT.

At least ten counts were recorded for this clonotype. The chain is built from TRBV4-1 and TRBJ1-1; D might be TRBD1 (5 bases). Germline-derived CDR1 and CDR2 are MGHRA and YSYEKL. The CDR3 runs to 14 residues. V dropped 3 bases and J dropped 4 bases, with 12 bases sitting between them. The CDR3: CASSHLLGVTEAFF. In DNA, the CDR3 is TGCGCCAGCAGCCATCTACTAGGGGTCACTGAAGCTTTCTTT.

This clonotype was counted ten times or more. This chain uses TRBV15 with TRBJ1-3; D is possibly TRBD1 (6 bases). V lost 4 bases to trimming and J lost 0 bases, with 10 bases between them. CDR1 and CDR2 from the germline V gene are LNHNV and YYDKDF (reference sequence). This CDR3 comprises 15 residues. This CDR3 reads CATSKGHISGNTIYF. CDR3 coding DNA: TGTGCCACCAGCAAGGGACATATCTCTGGAAACACCATATATTTT.

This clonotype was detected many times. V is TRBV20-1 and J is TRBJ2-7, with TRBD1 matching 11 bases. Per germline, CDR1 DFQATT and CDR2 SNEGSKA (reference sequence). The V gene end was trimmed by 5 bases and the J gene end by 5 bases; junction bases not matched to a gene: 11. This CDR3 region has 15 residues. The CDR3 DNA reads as TGCAGTGCTTACACTCGGACAGGGGGCAGGGACGAGCAGTACTTC. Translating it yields CSAYTRTGGRDEQYF.

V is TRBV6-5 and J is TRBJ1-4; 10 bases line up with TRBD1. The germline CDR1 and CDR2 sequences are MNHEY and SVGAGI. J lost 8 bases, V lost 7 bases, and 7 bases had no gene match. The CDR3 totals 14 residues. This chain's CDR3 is CASNDRGPEEKLFF. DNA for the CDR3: TGTGCCAGCAACGACAGGGGGCCCGAAGAAAAACTGTTTTTT.

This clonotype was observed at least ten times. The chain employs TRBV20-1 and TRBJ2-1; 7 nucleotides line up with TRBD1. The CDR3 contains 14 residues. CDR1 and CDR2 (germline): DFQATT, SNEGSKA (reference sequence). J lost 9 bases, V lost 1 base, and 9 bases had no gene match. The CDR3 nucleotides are TGCAGTGCTAGAGGGGCAGGGGGTGGTGGTGAGCAGTTCTTC. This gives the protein CSARGAGGGGEQFF.

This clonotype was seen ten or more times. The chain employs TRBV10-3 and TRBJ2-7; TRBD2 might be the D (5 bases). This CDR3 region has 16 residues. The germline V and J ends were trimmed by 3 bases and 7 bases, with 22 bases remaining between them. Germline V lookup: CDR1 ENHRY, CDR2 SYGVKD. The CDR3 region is CAISDNRRQSIGEQYF. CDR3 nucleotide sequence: TGTGCCATCAGTGACAACCGGAGGCAGTCGATCGGTGAGCAGTACTTC.

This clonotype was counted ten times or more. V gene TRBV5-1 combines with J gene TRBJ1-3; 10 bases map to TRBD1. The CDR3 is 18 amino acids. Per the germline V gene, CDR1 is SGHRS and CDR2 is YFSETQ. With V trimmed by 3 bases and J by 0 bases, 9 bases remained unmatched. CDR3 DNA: TGCGCCAGCAGCTCGACCGGGACAGGGGCGATCTCTGGAAACACCATATATTTT. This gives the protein CASSSTGTGAISGNTIYF.

The CDR3 region is CASSRTVLNTGELFF. DNA of the CDR3: TGTGCCAGCAGTCGTACAGTTCTTAACACCGGGGAGCTGTTTTTT. V is TRBV28 and J is TRBJ2-2; D gene unclear. CDR1 and CDR2 from the germline V gene are MDHEN and SYDVKM. Trimming took 5 bases from V and 2 from J, leaving 12 bases between them. CDR3 length: 15 residues.

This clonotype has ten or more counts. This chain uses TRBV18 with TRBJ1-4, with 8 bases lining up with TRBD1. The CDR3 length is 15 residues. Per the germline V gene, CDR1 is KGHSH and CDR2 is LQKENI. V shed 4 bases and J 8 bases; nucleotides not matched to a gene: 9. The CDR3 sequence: CASSLGQGSGEKLFF. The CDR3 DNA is TGTGCCAGCTCACTAGGACAGGGAAGTGGCGAAAAACTGTTTTTT.